This passage covers 13 T cell receptor beta chains from one sample sequenced in a study of cytomegalovirus exposure and HLA in healthy donors. The data were produced by immunoSEQ multiplex PCR, yet TCRdb's version contains in-frame clones alone and is incomplete. The sample lists some 170,000 clones; roughly 96% were seen once. What was sequenced was PBMCs. The origin of the receptors is a woman aged 18-35 years in good health and CMV-seronegative.

This chain uses TRBV7-3 with TRBJ2-1; 9 bases map to TRBD1. The J segment lost 5 bases and the V segment lost 5 bases, leaving 7 bases of the junction unmatched. The germline CDR1 and CDR2 sequences are SGHTA and FQGTGA. The CDR3 runs to 15 residues. This CDR3 is CASSLGQGPNNEQFF. The CDR3 region has the DNA TGTGCCAGCAGCCTCGGACAGGGGCCGAACAATGAGCAGTTCTTC.

The chain combines TRBV19 with TRBJ1-4; TRBD1 agrees at 11 bases. Germline V gives CDR1 LNHDA, CDR2 SQIVND (reference sequence). The CDR3 is 17 amino acids. The trim removed 3 bases at V and 10 bases at J, leaving 13 bases unmatched. The CDR3 loop reads CASSMGQGVNRNRKLFF. In DNA, the CDR3 is TGTGCCAGTAGTATGGGACAGGGGGTTAATCGAAACCGAAAACTGTTTTTT.

The chain recombines TRBV7-9 with TRBJ1-1; D may be TRBD1 (6 bases). The CDR3 is made up of 15 amino acids. V lost 3 bases and J lost 1, with 12 bases in between. Germline V gene sequence: CDR1 SEHNR, CDR2 FQNEAQ (reference sequence). CDR3 coding DNA: TGTGCCAGCAGCTTCCACAGGGCTGGGAACACTGAAGCTTTCTTT. This sequence encodes CASSFHRAGNTEAFF.

This chain joins TRBV7-2 and TRBJ1-3; D remains ambiguous. In germline, CDR1 is SGHTA, CDR2 FQGNSA. Deletions cut 1 base from V and 0 bases from J, with 10 bases between. The CDR3 length is 16 residues. CDR3 nucleotides: TGTGCCAGCAGCTTAGGCCCCCGCGTCTCTGGAAACACCATATATTTT. It is translated as CASSLGPRVSGNTIYF.

This rearrangement joins TRBV5-1 to TRBJ2-5, with 7 bases identical to TRBD2. The V gene's germline CDR1 is SGHRS and CDR2 YFSETQ. CDR3 length equals 16 residues. V was pared by 2 bases and J by 2 bases, with 9 bases of the junction left unmatched. CDR3 nucleotides: TGCGCCAGCAGCTTCCTAGGCGGGGGATCGCAAGAGACCCAGTACTTC. Protein sequence: CASSFLGGGSQETQYF.

CDR3 region: CASSEFGTGGIGNYGYTF. DNA of the CDR3: TGTGCCAGCAGTGAATTCGGGACAGGGGGAATTGGGAACTATGGCTACACCTTC. J is TRBJ1-2 and V is TRBV6-4; TRBD1 agrees at 11 bases. CDR1 MRHNA and CDR2 SNTAGT come from the germline V gene. V trimming: 3 bases; J trimming: 2 bases; junction bases outside the gene matches: 11. CDR3 length: 18 amino acids.

The rearrangement joins TRBV2 to TRBJ2-1, with TRBD2 matching over 11 bases. The CDR3 is made up of 15 amino acids. V lost 5 bases to trimming and J lost 2 bases; unmatched junction nucleotides: 2. Germline V lookup: CDR1 SNHLY, CDR2 FYNNEI. CDR3 region: CASSLTSGAYNEQFF. The CDR3 DNA sequence: TGTGCCAGCAGTCTGACTAGCGGGGCCTACAATGAGCAGTTCTTC. The full variable domain, completed using reference TRBV2 and TRBJ2-1, is EPEVTQTPSHQVTQMGQEVILRCVPISNHLYFYWYRQILGQKVEFLVSFYNNEISEKSEIFDDQFSVERPDGSNFTLKIRSTKLEDSAMYFCASSLTSGAYNEQFFGPGTRLTVL.

This clone was observed a single time. The J gene is TRBJ2-2, the V gene TRBV7-6; D may be TRBD2 (6 bases). The CDR3 has 18 residues. The germline V gene encodes CDR1 SGHVS and CDR2 FNYEAQ. V was trimmed by 5 bases and J by 3 bases, leaving 22 bases between them. Here the CDR3 reads CASSPPAQTSRHTGELFF. In DNA, the CDR3 is TGTGCCAGCAGCCCCCCTGCCCAGACTAGTAGGCACACCGGGGAGCTGTTTTTT.

The chain joins TRBV6-1 to TRBJ2-3; a possible D gene is TRBD2 (6 bases). V was pared by 0 bases and J by 2 bases, with 12 bases between. The germline gives CDR1 MNHNS, CDR2 SASEGT. The CDR3 loop spans 16 amino acids. CDR3 in amino acids: CASSEARGASTDTQYF. DNA for the CDR3: TGTGCCAGCAGTGAAGCGCGCGGGGCCTCCACAGATACGCAGTATTTT.

The chain couples TRBV4-3 to TRBJ1-2, with D possibly matching TRBD1 (5 bases). With 0 bases removed from V and 4 bases from J, the gap between germline ends came to 15 bases. Germline CDR1 and CDR2: LGHNA and YSLEER. The CDR3 runs 16 residues. The CDR3 coding sequence is TGCGCCAGCAGCCAAGATCCGGGGGACGGAACCTATGGCTACACCTTC. It encodes CASSQDPGDGTYGYTF.

V usage is TRBV5-1 and J usage is TRBJ1-1; tentatively, D is TRBD1 (5 bases). V was clipped by 5 bases and J by 0 bases, with 8 bases between them. Germline values: CDR1 SGHRS, CDR2 YFSETQ. The CDR3 has 13 residues. This chain's CDR3 is CASRGALNTEAFF. DNA of the CDR3: TGCGCCAGCAGAGGGGCGTTGAACACTGAAGCTTTCTTT. Full variable domain (rest looked up from reference TRBV5-1 and TRBJ1-1): KAGVTQTPRYLIKTRGQQVTLSCSPISGHRSVSWYQQTPGQGLQFLFEYFSETQRNKGNFPGRFSGRQFSNSRSEMNVSTLELGDSALYLCASRGALNTEAFFGQGTRLTVV.

The rearrangement uses TRBV19 and TRBJ2-1; the D gene is possibly TRBD2 (5 bases). Looked up from germline, CDR1 is LNHDA and CDR2 is SQIVND (reference sequence). This CDR3 spans 15 amino acids. Deletions cut 5 bases from V and 0 bases from J, with 11 bases between. The CDR3 sequence is CASSVPGSSYNEQFF. CDR3 nucleotide sequence: TGTGCCAGTAGTGTACCGGGGAGCTCCTACAATGAGCAGTTCTTC.

CDR3 in amino acids: CASRTGGNQPQHF. The CDR3 coding sequence is TGTGCCAGTAGAACAGGGGGTAATCAGCCCCAGCATTTT. This chain connects TRBV19 to TRBJ1-5; 8 bases are a match to TRBD1. CDR1 is LNHDA, CDR2 SQIVND, per germline (reference sequence). This CDR3 spans 13 amino acids. The V and J ends lost 6 bases and 4 bases, in that order; junction bases with no gene match: 2.